The 2 T cell receptor beta chains listed next were all sequenced from one sample in a study of shared clonotypes between healthy human individuals. The data were produced by immunoSEQ multiplex PCR, yet TCRdb's version contains in-frame clones alone and is incomplete. The sample contains 2 million or so clones, about 94% of which appear only once. It was CD45RO-negative cells, positively selected for CCR7, that made up naive CD8 cells, with terminally differentiated effector memory CD45RA+ cells excluded. Material: naive CD8+ T cells sorted from blood. These receptors came from a man aged 18 to 35 in good health.

This chain uses TRBV4-1 with TRBJ2-1, with a tentative D call TRBD1 (6 bases). From germline, CDR1 is MGHRA and CDR2 YSYEKL. Deletions cut 1 base from V and 8 bases from J, with 9 bases between. This CDR3 is 13 amino acids long. The CDR3: CASSQVTGYEQFF. CDR3 coding DNA: TGCGCCAGCAGCCAAGTCACAGGGTATGAGCAGTTCTTC.

In regard to this clone: Distinct nucleotide sequences in the sample also encode this CDR3. The rearrangement links TRBV30 to TRBJ2-1; D is undetermined. Trimming removed 2 bases at V and 10 bases at J, with 9 bases between. Germline CDR1 and CDR2: GTSNPN and SVGIG (reference sequence). The length of the CDR3 is 11 residues. The CDR3 DNA reads as TGTGCCTGGAGTCGTGGCGGAGAGCAGTTCTTC. Residues: CAWSRGGEQFF.